These 8 T cell receptor beta chains share one sample of origin, sequenced in a study of blood T cells in healthy people across ages (dated by TCRdb to between 2014 and 2017). Library creation used 5' RACE. A second PCR of about 7 to 12 cycles was run with a J-beta primer mix and a sample-barcoded 5' primer. The public reads were reanalyzed by TCRdb: fastp trimming at Q25, MiXCR alignment, in-frame beta chains only. When rows share a CDR3 protein, they turn into one entry using the most common DNA and genes. For this sample the table gives 1.8 million or so distinct CDR3 sequences, of which roughly two fifths were detected only once. The biggest ten clones account for more than 20% of the sample. The sample consisted of blood. The receptors stem from a human donor in good health.

This chain connects TRBV6-6 to TRBJ2-1; D ambiguous. Trimming removed 0 bases from V and 0 bases from J, with 12 bases in between. The CDR3 has 17 residues. Germline CDR1 MNHNY, CDR2 SVGAGI (reference sequence). In DNA form, the CDR3 reads TGTGCCAGCAGTTACTCCTCTAGGCGTAGCTCCTACAATGAGCAGTTCTTC. As protein: CASSYSSRRSSYNEQFF.

The V and J genes are TRBV7-2 and TRBJ1-3; D might be TRBD1 (5 bases). Deletions cut 3 bases from V and 2 bases from J, with 8 bases between. CDR1 and CDR2 from the germline V gene are SGHTA and FQGNSA. The CDR3 loop spans 14 amino acids. The CDR3 DNA follows: TGTGCCAGCAGCTTCGACAGTCCTGGAAACACCATATATTTT. Protein sequence: CASSFDSPGNTIYF.

V is TRBV4-1 and J is TRBJ1-2; 7 bases map to TRBD1. Germline values: CDR1 MGHRA, CDR2 YSYEKL. The junction had 5 bases not matched to a gene; V was cut back by 1 base and J by 3 bases. The CDR3 is made up of 15 amino acids. CDR3 residues: CASSQGPRGDYGYTF. CDR3 coding DNA: TGCGCCAGCAGCCAAGGCCCCAGGGGGGACTATGGCTACACCTTC.

This clonotype was seen more than once but under ten times. This chain joins TRBV6-2 or TRBV6-3 and TRBJ2-4, with TRBD1 matching over 12 bases. CDR3 length equals 18 residues. V was pared by 2 bases and J by 0 bases, with 5 bases of the junction left unmatched. Germline V CDR1 and CDR2: MNHEY, SVGEGT. The CDR3 loop reads CASSYGTGGHLAKNIQYF. Written as DNA, the CDR3 is TGTGCCAGCAGTTACGGGACAGGGGGCCACCTAGCCAAAAACATTCAGTACTTC.

V is TRBV6-5 and J is TRBJ1-2; D possibly corresponds to TRBD1 (5 bases). The CDR3 is 13 residues long. CDR1 and CDR2 from the germline V gene are MNHEY and SVGAGI. Deletions cut 6 bases from V and 4 bases from J, with 12 bases between. In DNA form, the CDR3 reads TGTGCCAGCAGGATCGGGACCTTCTATGGCTACACCTTC. Translation: CASRIGTFYGYTF.

The chain couples TRBV6-6 to TRBJ2-4; D could derive from TRBD1 or TRBD2 (6 bases each). The CDR3 runs to 14 residues. The V and J ends lost 0 bases and 8 bases respectively, with 11 bases between them. CDR1 is MNHNY, CDR2 SVGAGI, per germline (reference sequence). The CDR3 reads CASSYSEGGYIQYF. The CDR3 DNA follows: TGTGCCAGCAGTTACTCGGAAGGGGGGTACATTCAGTACTTC.

This clonotype was counted a few times. The V and J genes are TRBV27 and TRBJ2-7; D unclear. Germline-derived CDR1 and CDR2 are MNHEY and SMNVEV (reference sequence). V was pared by 8 bases and J by 0 bases, with 14 bases between. This CDR3 has 14 residues. CDR3 DNA sequence: TGTGCCAGCGGGCCGTGGGCAGACTCCTACGAGCAGTACTTC. This codes for CASGPWADSYEQYF.

In DNA form, the CDR3 reads TGCAGCTTCCAGGGGGTTCGTAGGAGCACTGAAGCTTTCTTT. Amino acid sequence: CSFQGVRRSTEAFF. The chain combines TRBV29-1 with TRBJ1-1, with 7 positions matching TRBD1. This CDR3 comprises 14 residues. From germline, CDR1 is SQVTM and CDR2 ANQGSEA. V was pared by 8 bases and J by 4 bases, with 13 bases of the junction left unmatched.